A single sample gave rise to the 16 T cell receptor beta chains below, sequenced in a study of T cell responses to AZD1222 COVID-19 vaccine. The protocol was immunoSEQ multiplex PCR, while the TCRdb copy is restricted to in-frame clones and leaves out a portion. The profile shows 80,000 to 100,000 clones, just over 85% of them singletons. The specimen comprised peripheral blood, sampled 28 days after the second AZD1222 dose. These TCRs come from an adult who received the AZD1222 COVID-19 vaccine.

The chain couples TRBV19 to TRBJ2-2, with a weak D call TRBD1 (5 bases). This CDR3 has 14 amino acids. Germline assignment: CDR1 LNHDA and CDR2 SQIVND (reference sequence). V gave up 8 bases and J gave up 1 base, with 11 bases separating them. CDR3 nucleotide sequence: TGTGCCAGTTGCTCCACAGGGAACACCGGGGAGCTGTTTTTT. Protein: CASCSTGNTGELFF.

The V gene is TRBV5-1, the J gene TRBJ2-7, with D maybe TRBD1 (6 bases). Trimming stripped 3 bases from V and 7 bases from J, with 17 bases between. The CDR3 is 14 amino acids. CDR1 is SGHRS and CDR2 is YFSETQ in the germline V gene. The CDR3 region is CASSSLGAVVEQYF. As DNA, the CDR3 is TGCGCCAGCAGCTCCTTGGGGGCAGTAGTGGAGCAGTACTTC.

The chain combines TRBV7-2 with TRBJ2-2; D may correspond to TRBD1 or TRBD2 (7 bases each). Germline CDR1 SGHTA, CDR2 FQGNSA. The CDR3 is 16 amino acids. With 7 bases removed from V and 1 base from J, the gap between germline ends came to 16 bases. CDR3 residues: CASTPGGAVNTGELFF. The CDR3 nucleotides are TGTGCCAGCACTCCAGGGGGGGCTGTGAACACCGGGGAGCTGTTTTTT.

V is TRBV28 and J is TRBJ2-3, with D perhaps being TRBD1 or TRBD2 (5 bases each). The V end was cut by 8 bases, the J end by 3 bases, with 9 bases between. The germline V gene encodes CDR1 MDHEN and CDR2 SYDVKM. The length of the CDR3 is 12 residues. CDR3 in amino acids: CASLRGTDTQYF. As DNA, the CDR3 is TGTGCCAGCTTGAGGGGAACAGATACGCAGTATTTT.

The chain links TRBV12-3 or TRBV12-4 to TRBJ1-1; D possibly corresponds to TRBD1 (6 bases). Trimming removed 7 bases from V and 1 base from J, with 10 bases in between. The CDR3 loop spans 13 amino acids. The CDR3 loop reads CASTLQGNTEAFF. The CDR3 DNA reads TGTGCCAGCACCCTACAGGGGAACACTGAAGCTTTCTTT.

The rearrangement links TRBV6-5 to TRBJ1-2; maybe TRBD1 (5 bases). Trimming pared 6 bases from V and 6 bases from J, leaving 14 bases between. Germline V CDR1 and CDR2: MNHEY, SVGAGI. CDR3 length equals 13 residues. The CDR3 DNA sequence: TGTGCCAGCAGCAGCCAGGGAGACAATGGCTACACCTTC. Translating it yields CASSSQGDNGYTF.

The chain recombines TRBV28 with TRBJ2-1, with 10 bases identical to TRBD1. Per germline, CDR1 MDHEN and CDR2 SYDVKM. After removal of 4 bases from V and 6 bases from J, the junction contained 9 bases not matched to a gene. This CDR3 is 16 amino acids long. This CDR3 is CASSSAGTGASNEQFF. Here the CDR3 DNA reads TGTGCCAGCAGTTCCGCCGGGACAGGGGCCTCCAATGAGCAGTTCTTC.

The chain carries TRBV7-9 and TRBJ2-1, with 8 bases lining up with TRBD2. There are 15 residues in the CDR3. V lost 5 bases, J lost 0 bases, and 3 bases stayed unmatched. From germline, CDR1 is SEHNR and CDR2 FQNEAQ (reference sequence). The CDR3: CASSAGTSSYNEQFF. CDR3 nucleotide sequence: TGTGCCAGCAGCGCAGGGACTAGCTCCTACAATGAGCAGTTCTTC.

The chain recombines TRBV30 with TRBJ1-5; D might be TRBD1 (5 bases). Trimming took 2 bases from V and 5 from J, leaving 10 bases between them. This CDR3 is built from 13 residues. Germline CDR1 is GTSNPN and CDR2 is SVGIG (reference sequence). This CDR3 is CAWSRGGDQPQHF. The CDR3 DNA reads TGTGCCTGGAGTAGGGGTGGAGATCAGCCCCAGCATTTT.

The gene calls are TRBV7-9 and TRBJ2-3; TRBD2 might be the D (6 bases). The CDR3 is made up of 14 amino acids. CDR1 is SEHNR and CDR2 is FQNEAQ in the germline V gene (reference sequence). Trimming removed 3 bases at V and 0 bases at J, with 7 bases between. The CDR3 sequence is CASSFGTSTDTQYF. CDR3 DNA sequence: TGTGCCAGCAGCTTCGGGACTAGCACAGATACGCAGTATTTT.

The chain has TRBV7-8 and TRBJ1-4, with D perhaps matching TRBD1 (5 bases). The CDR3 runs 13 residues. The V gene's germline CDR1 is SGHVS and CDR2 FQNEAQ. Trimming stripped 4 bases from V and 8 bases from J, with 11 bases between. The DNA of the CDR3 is TGTGCCAGCAGCTGGGGCCAAGAAGAAAAACTGTTTTTT. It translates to CASSWGQEEKLFF.

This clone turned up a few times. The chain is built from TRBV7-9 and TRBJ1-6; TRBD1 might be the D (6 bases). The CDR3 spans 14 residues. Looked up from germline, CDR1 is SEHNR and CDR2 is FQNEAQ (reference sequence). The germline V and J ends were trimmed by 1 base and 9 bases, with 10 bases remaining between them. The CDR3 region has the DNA TGTGCCAGCAGCTTAGGGACAGTCGCTTCACCCCTCCACTTT. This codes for CASSLGTVASPLHF.

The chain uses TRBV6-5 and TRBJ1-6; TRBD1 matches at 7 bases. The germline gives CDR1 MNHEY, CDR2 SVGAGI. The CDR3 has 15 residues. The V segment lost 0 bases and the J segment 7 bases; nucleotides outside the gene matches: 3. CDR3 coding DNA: TGTGCCAGCAGTTACTCGACAGGGTTAAATTCACCCCTCCACTTT. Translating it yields CASSYSTGLNSPLHF.

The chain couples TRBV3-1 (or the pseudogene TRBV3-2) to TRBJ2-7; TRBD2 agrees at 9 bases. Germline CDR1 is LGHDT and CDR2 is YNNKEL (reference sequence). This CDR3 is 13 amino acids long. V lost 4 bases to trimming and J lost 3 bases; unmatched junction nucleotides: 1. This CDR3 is CASSRSGGYEQYF. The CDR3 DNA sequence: TGTGCCAGCAGCCGTAGCGGGGGCTACGAGCAGTACTTC.

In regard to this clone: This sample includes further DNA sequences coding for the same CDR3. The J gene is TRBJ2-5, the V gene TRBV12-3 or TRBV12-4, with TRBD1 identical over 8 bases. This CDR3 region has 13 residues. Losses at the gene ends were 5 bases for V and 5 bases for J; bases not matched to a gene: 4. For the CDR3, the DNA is TGTGCCAGCAGTCCAGGGGGCCGGGAGACCCAGTACTTC. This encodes CASSPGGRETQYF.

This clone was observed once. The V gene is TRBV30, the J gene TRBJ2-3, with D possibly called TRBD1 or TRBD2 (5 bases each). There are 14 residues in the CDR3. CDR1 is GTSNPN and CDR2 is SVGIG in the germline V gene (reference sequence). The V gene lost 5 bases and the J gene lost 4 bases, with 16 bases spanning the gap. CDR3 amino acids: CAWESGGLPDTQYF. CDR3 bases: TGTGCCTGGGAAAGTGGGGGATTGCCAGATACGCAGTATTTT.